This TCR beta chain emerged from a study of cytomegalovirus exposure and HLA in healthy donors. Measured with immunoSEQ multiplex PCR; TCRdb has only the in-frame clones, and not every one. The sample has some 250,000 clones; 90% are singletons. The study, taken as a whole, reports: The classifier was said to identify cytomegalovirus status with high specificity and sensitivity.

A remark on this clone: Its matching antigen is unknown.

The germline V gene has CDR1 SGHTA and CDR2 FQGNSA. Trimming stripped 5 bases from V and 7 bases from J, with 15 bases between. The CDR3 consists of 14 residues. Sequenced: PBMCs. The genes are TRBV7-2 and TRBJ1-5, with a possible D match to TRBD1 (6 bases). This clonotype was obtained from a woman aged 18-29 years in good health and CMV-seronegative. The CDR3 nucleotides are TGTGCCAGCAGCCTACAGGGTTTTGGCCAGCCCCAGCATTTT. As protein: CASSLQGFGQPQHF.